This TCR beta chain appears in the sequencing data of a study of tumor-infiltrating lymphocytes in glioblastoma multiforme. Findings of the study overall: Functional subtype sorting of these T cells was not performed. The TCR and somatic mutation analysis included just one glioblastoma patient. RNA-based TCR sequencing may distort clone frequencies, since cells carry unequal TCR transcript numbers.

Of note for this clonotype: The target antigen is unknown.

CDR3 length: 14 residues. With 7 bases clipped from V and 11 bases from J, the junction kept 12 bases outside the gene matches. TCRB libraries came from RNA via three nested multiplex PCR rounds. Input was 0.5 ug total RNA, reverse-transcribed with a C-beta primer. MiXCR was run by TCRdb on the multiplex PCR reads, yielding one entry per CDR3 protein. Of some 32,000 distinct CDR3 sequences in the sample, around 55% were seen once. The sequence came from a male donor with glioblastoma. Material: brain tumor tissue. The chain combines TRBV12-3 or TRBV12-4 with TRBJ1-5, with 9 bases lining up with TRBD1. The CDR3 spells CASILTGGFQSQHF. The CDR3 DNA follows: TGTGCCAGCATCTTAACAGGGGGCTTCCAGTCCCAGCATTTT.